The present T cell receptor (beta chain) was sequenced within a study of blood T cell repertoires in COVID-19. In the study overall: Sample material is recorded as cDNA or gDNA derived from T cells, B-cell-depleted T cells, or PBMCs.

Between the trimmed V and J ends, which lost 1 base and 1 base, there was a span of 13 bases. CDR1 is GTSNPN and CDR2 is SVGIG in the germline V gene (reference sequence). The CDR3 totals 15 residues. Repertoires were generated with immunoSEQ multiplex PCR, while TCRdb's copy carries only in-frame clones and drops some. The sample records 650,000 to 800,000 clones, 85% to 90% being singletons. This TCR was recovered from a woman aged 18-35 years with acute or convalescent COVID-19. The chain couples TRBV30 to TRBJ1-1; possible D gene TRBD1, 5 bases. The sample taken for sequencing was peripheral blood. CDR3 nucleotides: TGTGCCTGGAGTGCCTTCCGACAGCAGAACACTGAAGCTTTCTTT. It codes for CAWSAFRQQNTEAFF.